Sequencing of this TCR beta chain was carried out in a study of T cell responses to AZD1222 COVID-19 vaccine. Worth noting for this clone: Its antigen remains unidentified.

Clones were read by immunoSEQ multiplex PCR, and TCRdb kept only the in-frame ones, dropping some. The table has roughly 180,000 clones, around 94% seen once. Study observations and caveats: Seropositive at baseline were only 5 to 7 AZD1222 recipients. Most donors were white British, females outnumbered males, and clonal diversity was possibly underestimated. The reported proportion of spike-specific TCRs targeting unmutated variant regions was nearly half.

V was shortened by 7 bases and J by 3 bases, with 27 bases between the two germline ends. CDR3 length: 18 residues. Germline loops: CDR1 SGHVS, CDR2 FQNEAQ. This chain joins TRBV7-8 and TRBJ1-1; D might be TRBD1 (5 bases). The clonotype comes from an adult who received the AZD1222 COVID-19 vaccine. Specimen: peripheral blood, collected 28 days after the second AZD1222 dose. The CDR3 DNA is TGTGCCAGCACCAAAGAAGTGGGGGTCCCTACATTGTACACTGAAGCTTTCTTT. As protein: CASTKEVGVPTLYTEAFF.